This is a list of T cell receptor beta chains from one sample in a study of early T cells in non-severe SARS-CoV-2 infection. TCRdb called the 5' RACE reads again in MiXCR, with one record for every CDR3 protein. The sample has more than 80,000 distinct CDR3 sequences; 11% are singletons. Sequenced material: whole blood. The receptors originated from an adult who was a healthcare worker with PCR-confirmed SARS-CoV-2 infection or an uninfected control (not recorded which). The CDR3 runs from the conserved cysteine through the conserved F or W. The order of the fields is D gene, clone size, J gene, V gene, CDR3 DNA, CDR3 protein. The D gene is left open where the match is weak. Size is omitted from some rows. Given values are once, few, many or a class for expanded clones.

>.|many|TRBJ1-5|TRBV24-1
TGTGCCACCAGTGATTCTACAGATCAGCCCCAGCATTTT
CATSDSTDQPQHF
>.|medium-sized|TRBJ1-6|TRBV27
TGTGCCAGCAGTCCACAACCTTTTTCACCCCTCCACTTT
CASSPQPFSPLHF
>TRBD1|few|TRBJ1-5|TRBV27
TGTGCCAGCAGGAGGGGGACAGGCAATCAGCCCCAGCATTTT
CASRRGTGNQPQHF
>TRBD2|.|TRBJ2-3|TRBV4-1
TGCGCCAGCAGCCAGTCACTAGCGGGGGGCCCAGATACGCAGTATTTT
CASSQSLAGGPDTQYF
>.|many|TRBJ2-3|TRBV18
TGTGCCAGCTCACTGACAGCGGTAACCACAGATACGCAGTATTTT
CASSLTAVTTDTQYF
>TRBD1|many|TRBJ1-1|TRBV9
TGTGCCAGCAGCCCCCGACAGGGGTCGAACACTGAAGCTTTCTTT
CASSPRQGSNTEAFF
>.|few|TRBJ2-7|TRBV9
TGTGCCAGCAGCGTAGCCCCGGACTCCTACGAGCAGTACTTC
CASSVAPDSYEQYF
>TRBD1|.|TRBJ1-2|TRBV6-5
TGTGCCAGCAGGGGACAGGGGGACTATGGCTACACCTTC
CASRGQGDYGYTF
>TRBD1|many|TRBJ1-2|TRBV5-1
TGCGCCAGCAGCTTTATACAGGGGGCGGCATCCGGGTCATATGGCTACACCTTC
CASSFIQGAASGSYGYTF
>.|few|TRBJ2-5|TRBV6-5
TGTGCCAGCAGTTACTCCGGGGGGCCGGTGGGGACCCAGTACTTC
CASSYSGGPVGTQYF
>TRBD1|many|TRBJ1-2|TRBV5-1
TGCGCCAGCAGCCTAACCGGGACAGGGGATGGCTACACCTTC
CASSLTGTGDGYTF
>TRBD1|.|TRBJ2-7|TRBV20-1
TGCAGTGCTAGACCGGACAGGTCCTACGAGCAGTACTTC
CSARPDRSYEQYF
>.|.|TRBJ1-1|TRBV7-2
TGTGCCAGCAGCCGCTACACTGAAGCTTTCTTT
CASSRYTEAFF
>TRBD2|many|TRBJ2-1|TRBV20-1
TGCAGTCCGACTAGCGGTTTATACAATGAGCAGTTCTTC
CSPTSGLYNEQFF
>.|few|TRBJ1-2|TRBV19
TGTGCCAGTAGACCATGGCCGGCTCAGCCCAAGTATGGCTACACCTTC
CASRPWPAQPKYGYTF
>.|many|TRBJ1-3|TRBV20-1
TGCAGTGCTAGAGATCTTGTCAGCTCTGGAAACACCATATATTTT
CSARDLVSSGNTIYF
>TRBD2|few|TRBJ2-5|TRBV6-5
TGTGCCAGCAGTTATACTAGCGGGGGGGCCTACCAAGAGACCCAGTACTTC
CASSYTSGGAYQETQYF
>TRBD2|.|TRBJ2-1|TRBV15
TGTGCCACCAGCAGCGAAACCGGGGGGTATGAGCAGTTCTTC
CATSSETGGYEQFF
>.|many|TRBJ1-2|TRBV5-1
TGCGCCCAATATGGCTACACCTTC
CAQYGYTF
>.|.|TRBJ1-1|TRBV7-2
TGTGCCAGCAGCTTTTACCAACAAAACACTGAAGCTTTCTTT
CASSFYQQNTEAFF
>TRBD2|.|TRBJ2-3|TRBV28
TGTGCCAGCAGTTCTAGCGGGCGCAGCACAGATACGCAGTATTTT
CASSSSGRSTDTQYF
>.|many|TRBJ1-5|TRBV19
TGTGCCAGTAGTATCCTCGCCTTAAATCCTCCCCAGCATTTT
CASSILALNPPQHF
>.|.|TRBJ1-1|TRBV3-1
TGTGCCAGCAGCCCCCAGGCGACGAACACTGAAGCTTTCTTT
CASSPQATNTEAFF
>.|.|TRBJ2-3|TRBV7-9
TGTGCCAGCAGCCGTGGTAGCCGACGGGACAGCACAGATACGCAGTATTTT
CASSRGSRRDSTDTQYF
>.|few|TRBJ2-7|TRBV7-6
TGTGCCAGCACCAAACGATGGCAGGGAGACGAGCAGTACTTC
CASTKRWQGDEQYF
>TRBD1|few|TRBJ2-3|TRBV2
TGTGCCAACGAGGGGGCGACCACAGATACGCAGTATTTT
CANEGATTDTQYF
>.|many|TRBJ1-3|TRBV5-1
TGCGCCAGCAGCTCCGACGGGCGGCATATCTCTGGAAACACCATATATTTT
CASSSDGRHISGNTIYF
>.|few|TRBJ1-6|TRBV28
TGTGCCAGCAGTTTGTGGGCCCTACCCCTCCACTTT
CASSLWALPLHF
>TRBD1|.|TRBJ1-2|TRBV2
TGTGCCAGCAGTGAGACAGGGAACTATGGCTACACCTTC
CASSETGNYGYTF
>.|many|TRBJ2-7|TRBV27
TGTGCCAGCAGTTCTGGGAGGTGGTACGAGCAGTACTTC
CASSSGRWYEQYF
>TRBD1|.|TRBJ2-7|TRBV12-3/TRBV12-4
TGTGCCAGCAGTCCACAGGGGACGGGGAACGAGCAGTACTTC
CASSPQGTGNEQYF
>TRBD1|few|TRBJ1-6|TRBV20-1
TGCAGTGCTATACAGGACAGGGGGAATTCACCCCTCCACTTT
CSAIQDRGNSPLHF
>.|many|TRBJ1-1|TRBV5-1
TGCGCCAGCAGCTTCACTCCAGAGGGGAGGGGCGAAGCTTTCTTT
CASSFTPEGRGEAFF
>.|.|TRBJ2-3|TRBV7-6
TGTGCCAGCAGCTGGGGGCACCTCGGGGATACGCAGTATTTT
CASSWGHLGDTQYF
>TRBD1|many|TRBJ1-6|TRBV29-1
TGCAGCGCCCGGACAGGGGCTCTCCATTCACCCCTCCACTTT
CSARTGALHSPLHF
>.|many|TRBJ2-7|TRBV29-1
TGCAGCGTTCGCGCTACAGGGAATTACGAGCAGTACTTC
CSVRATGNYEQYF
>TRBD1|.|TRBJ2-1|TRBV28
TGTGCCAGCAGGGGACAGGGGATGGGTTGGGATGAGCAGTTCTTC
CASRGQGMGWDEQFF
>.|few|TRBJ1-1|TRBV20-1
TGCAGTGACTGGAACACTGAAGCTTTCTTT
CSDWNTEAFF
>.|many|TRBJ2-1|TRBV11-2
TGTGCCAGCAGCTCTGAGCTTTCCTACAATGAGCAGTTCTTC
CASSSELSYNEQFF
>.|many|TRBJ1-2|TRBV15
TGTGCCACCAGCAGAGATCAGACTGGCTACACCTTC
CATSRDQTGYTF
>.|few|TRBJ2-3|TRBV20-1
TGCAGTGCTAGAGATCCGGGGGGCGGTCCAGATACGCAGTATTTT
CSARDPGGGPDTQYF
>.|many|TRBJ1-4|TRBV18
TGTGCCAGCTCGGATGGAGTTAATGAAAAACTGTTTTTT
CASSDGVNEKLFF
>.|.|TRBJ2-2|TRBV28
TGTGCCAGCAGTGATGGACAGAGGAACACCGGGGAGCTGTTTTTT
CASSDGQRNTGELFF
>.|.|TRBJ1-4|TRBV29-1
TGCAGCGTAGCCCAGACAGGAACTAATGAAAAACTGTTTTTT
CSVAQTGTNEKLFF
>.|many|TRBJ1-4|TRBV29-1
TGCAGCGTTGGGCTTGTGGGGATACGGAATGAAAAACTGTTTTTT
CSVGLVGIRNEKLFF
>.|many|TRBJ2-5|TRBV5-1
TGCGCCAGCAGGCCGGACGGCAGGTACCAAGAGACCCAGTACTTC
CASRPDGRYQETQYF
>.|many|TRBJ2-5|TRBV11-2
TGTGCCAGCAGCCCGTCGAAGACCCAGTACTTC
CASSPSKTQYF
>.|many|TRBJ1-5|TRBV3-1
TGTGCCAGCAGCCTTCCAAATCAGCCCCAGCATTTT
CASSLPNQPQHF